This T cell receptor (beta chain) was obtained from a study of technical replicates of blood from a few donors. Assay: immunoSEQ multiplex PCR; the TCRdb copy retains only in-frame clones and omits some. The sample includes 66,000 or so clones, 88% seen only once; the top ten take about 4.7%. The CDR3 is 15 residues long. V gave up 1 base and J gave up 4 bases, with 13 bases separating them. CDR1 and CDR2 from the germline V gene are LGHNT and FRNRAP. Sequenced input: PBMCs. The chain joins TRBV12-5 to TRBJ2-5, with D perhaps TRBD1 (6 bases). The sequence derives from a human donor in good health. Some clones in this sample may be carry-over from other donors' samples. The CDR3 DNA reads TGTGCTAGTGGTTTGGGGCAGGGGAGTCTAGAGACCCAGTACTTC. Translated, it gives CASGLGQGSLETQYF.